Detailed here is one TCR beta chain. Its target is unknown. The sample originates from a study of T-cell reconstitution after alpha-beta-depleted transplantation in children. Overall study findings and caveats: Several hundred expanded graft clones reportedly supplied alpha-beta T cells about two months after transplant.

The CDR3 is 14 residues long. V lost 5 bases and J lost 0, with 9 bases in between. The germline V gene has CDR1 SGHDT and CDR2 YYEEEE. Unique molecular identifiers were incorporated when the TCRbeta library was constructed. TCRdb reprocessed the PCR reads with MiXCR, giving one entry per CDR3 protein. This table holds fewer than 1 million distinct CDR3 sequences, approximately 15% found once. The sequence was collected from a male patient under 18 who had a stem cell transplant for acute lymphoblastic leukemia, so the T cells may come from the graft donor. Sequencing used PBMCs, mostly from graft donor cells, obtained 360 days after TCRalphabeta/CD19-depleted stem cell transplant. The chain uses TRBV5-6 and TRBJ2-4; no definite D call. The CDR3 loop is CASRFRVAKNIQYF. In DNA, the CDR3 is TGTGCCAGCAGGTTTAGAGTAGCCAAAAACATTCAGTACTTC.